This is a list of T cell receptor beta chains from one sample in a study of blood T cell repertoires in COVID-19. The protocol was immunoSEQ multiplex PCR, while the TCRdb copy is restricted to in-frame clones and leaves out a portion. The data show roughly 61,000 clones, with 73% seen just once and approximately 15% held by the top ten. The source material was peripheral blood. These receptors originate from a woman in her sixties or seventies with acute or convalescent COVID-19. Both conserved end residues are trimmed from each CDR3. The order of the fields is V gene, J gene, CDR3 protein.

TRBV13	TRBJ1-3	ASSLGRLNSGNTIY
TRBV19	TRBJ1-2	ASTAGSKGGYT
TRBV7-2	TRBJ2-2	ASSLERLRVGELF
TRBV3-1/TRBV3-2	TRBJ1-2	ASSHQNGRGQGYT
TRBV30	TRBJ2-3	AWEGGADTQY
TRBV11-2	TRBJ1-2	ASSFLQGDGYT
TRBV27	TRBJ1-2	ASSSIQGARYGYT
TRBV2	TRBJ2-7	ASSEARLTYEQY
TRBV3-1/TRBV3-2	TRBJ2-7	ASTTGTEDIHEQY
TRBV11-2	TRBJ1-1	ASSYSGTVNTEAF
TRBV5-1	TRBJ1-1	ASKRQGSNTGDTEAF
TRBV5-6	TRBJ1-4	ASSLGGMIAGVGLF
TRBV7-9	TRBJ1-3	ASSLGGQGNTIY
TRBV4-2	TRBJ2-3	ASSPRRTSGGPMSDTQY
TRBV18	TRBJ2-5	ASSPLGQGQETQY
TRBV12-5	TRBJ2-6	ASGLSGATFPWTGANVLT
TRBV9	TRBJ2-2	ASSVGGRGYSNTGELF
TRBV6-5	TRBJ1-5	ASSYSSRGNQPQH
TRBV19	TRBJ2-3	ASSTTGFSTDTQY
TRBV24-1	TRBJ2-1	ATEGTLSYNEQF
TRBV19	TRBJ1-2	ASSPGQAGRGYT